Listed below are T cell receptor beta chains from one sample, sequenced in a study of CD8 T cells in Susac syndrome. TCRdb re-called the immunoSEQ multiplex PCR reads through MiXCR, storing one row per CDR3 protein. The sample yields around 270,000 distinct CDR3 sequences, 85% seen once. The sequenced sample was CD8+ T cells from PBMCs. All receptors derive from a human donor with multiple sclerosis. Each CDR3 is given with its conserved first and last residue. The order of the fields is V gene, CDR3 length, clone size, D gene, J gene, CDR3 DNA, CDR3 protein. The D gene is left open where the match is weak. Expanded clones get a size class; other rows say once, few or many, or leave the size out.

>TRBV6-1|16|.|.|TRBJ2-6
TGTGCCAGCAGCTCAGCCCCGGGCGCTGGGGCCAACGTCCTGACTTTC
CASSSAPGAGANVLTF
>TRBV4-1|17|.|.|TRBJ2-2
TGCGCCAGCAGCCAGGTTTACTTAGCGGACTCGACCGGGGAGCTGTTTTTT
CASSQVYLADSTGELFF
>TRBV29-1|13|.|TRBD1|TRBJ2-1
TGCAGCGTTGAAGGGGAACAGGGGATTGAGCAGTTCTTC
CSVEGEQGIEQFF
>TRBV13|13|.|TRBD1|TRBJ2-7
TGTGCCAGCAGCTCACAGGGGAACTACGAGCAGTACTTC
CASSSQGNYEQYF
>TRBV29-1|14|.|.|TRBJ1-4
TGCAGCGTCCGACAGGCGGGGTCATACGAAAAACTGTTTTTT
CSVRQAGSYEKLFF
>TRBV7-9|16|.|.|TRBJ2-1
TGTGCCAGCAGCCTTCCTAGAGCCCGGGCCGGGGATGAGCAGTTCTTC
CASSLPRARAGDEQFF
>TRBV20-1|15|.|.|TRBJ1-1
TGCAGTGCTAGTATGGGGGGGGAGGTTGACACTGAAGCTTTCTTT
CSASMGGEVDTEAFF
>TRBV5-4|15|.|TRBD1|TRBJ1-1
TGTGCCAGCAGCCTATGGGACAGCAGGAACACTGAAGCTTTCTTT
CASSLWDSRNTEAFF
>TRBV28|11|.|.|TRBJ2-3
TGTGCCAGCAGTTTGGGTGCGACGCAGTATTTT
CASSLGATQYF
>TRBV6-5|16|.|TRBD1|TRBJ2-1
TGTGCCAGCAGTTACGATCCGGGACAGGCCAAAATAGAGCAGTTCTTC
CASSYDPGQAKIEQFF
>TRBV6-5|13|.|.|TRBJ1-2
TGTGCCAGCAGCAAGGGCTCTGGGAGAGGCTACACCTTC
CASSKGSGRGYTF
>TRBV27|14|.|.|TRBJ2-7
TGTGCCAGCAGCTTCATCCCCCCATCTTACGAGCAGTACTTC
CASSFIPPSYEQYF
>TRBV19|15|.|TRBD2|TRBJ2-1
TGTGCCAGTAGTCCTCTAGCGGGAGTGTTGAATGAGCAGTTCTTC
CASSPLAGVLNEQFF
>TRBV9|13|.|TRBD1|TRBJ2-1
TGTGCCTTGGGGACAGGTTTCTTCAATGAGCAGTTCTTC
CALGTGFFNEQFF
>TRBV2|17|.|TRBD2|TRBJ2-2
TGTGCCAGCAGGGCGCGACTAGCGGGAGGGCCGGGCGGGGAGCTGTTTTTT
CASRARLAGGPGGELFF
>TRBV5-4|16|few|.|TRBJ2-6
TGTGCCAGCAGCTTGGACGGGTCCTCTGGGGCCAACGTCCTGACTTTC
CASSLDGSSGANVLTF
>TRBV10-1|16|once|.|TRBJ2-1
TGCGCCAGCAGTGGCCGGATCGACCCAACCTACAATGAGCAGTTCTTC
CASSGRIDPTYNEQFF
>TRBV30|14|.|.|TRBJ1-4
TGTGCCTGTCGGGAAAACAGAGCTAATGAAAAACTGTTTTTT
CACRENRANEKLFF
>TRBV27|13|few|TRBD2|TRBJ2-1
TGTGCCAGCAGTTCTGGACTAGCCAATGAGCAGTTCTTC
CASSSGLANEQFF
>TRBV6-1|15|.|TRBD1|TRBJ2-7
TGTGCCAGCAGTGAAGGACAGGGAACCACCTACGAGCAGTACTTC
CASSEGQGTTYEQYF
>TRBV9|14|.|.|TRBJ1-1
TGTGCCAGCAGCGGGGGACACCCGAACACTGAAGCTTTCTTT
CASSGGHPNTEAFF
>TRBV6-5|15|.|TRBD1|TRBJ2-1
TGTGCCAGCAGAACTCTGGACAGGGGAGGCAATGAGCAGTTCTTC
CASRTLDRGGNEQFF
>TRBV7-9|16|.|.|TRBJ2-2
TGTGCCAGCAGCTTTCCTTCGGGTTCCCACACCGGGGAGCTGTTTTTT
CASSFPSGSHTGELFF
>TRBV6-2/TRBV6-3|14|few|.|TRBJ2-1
TGTGCCAGCAGTGCCAACCCCCCGGTAGGCGAGCAGTTCTTC
CASSANPPVGEQFF
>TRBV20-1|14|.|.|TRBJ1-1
TGCAGTGCTCACAGGGAACAGGGTAGGACTGAAGCTTTCTTT
CSAHREQGRTEAFF
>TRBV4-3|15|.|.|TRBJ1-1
TGCGCCAGCAGCCAAGAGAGGTCGGGTATCACTGAAGCTTTCTTT
CASSQERSGITEAFF
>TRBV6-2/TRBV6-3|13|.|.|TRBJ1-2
TGTGCCAGCGACAGTAAACCGCGCTATGGCTACACCTTC
CASDSKPRYGYTF
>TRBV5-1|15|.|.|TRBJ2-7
TGCGCCAGCAGCTCGTTTCCCCAGGGGCCGGATGAGCAGTACTTC
CASSSFPQGPDEQYF
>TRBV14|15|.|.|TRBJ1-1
TGTGCCAGCAGCCAAGGTAAAGGTCGGACCACTGAAGCTTTCTTT
CASSQGKGRTTEAFF
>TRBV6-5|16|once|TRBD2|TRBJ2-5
TGTGCCAGCAGTTACTCCACTAGCGGGACACAAGAGACCCAGTACTTC
CASSYSTSGTQETQYF
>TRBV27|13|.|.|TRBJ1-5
TGTGCCAGCAGTTGGTCTCTTTGGCAGCCCCAGCATTTT
CASSWSLWQPQHF
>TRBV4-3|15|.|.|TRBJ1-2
TGCGCCAGCAGCCAAGATAGTGGCGCCACCTATGGCTACACCTTC
CASSQDSGATYGYTF
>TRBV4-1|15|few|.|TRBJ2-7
TGCGCCAGCAGCCACGGCAGCGGCAGCTCCTACGAGCAGTACTTC
CASSHGSGSSYEQYF
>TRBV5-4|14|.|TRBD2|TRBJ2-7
TGTGCCAGCAGCTATAGCGGGAGTAGAGGCGAGCAGTACTTC
CASSYSGSRGEQYF
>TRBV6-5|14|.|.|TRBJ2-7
TGTGCCAGCAGTTACCAGGGTCTAATGGACGAGCAGTACTTC
CASSYQGLMDEQYF
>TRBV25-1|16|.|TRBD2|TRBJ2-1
TGTGCCAGCAGTGCCCTAGCGGGAGGGTATTACAATGAGCAGTTCTTC
CASSALAGGYYNEQFF
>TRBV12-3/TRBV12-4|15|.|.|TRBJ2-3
TGTGCCAGCACCGAAGTAGGCGGGAGCACAGATACGCAGTATTTT
CASTEVGGSTDTQYF
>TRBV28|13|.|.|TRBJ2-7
TGTGCCAGCAGTTTTCAGGGGCAGGTCGAGCAGTACTTC
CASSFQGQVEQYF
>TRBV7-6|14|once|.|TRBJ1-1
TGTGCCAGCAGCTTAGGGGTCCGGGACACTGAAGCTTTCTTT
CASSLGVRDTEAFF
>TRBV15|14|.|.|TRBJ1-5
TGTGCCACCAGCAAGGTCACGGTAAATCAGCCCCAGCATTTT
CATSKVTVNQPQHF
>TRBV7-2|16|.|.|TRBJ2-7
TGTGCCAGCAGGCGCGCCCGGGACGCGAGCTCCTACGAGCAGTACTTC
CASRRARDASSYEQYF
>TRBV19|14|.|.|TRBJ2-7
TGTGCCAGTAGTATAGCGGGAGCCTCCTACGAGCAGTACTTC
CASSIAGASYEQYF
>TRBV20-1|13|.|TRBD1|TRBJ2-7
TGCAGTGCTAGGTACAGGGGGCTCTACGAGCAGTACTTC
CSARYRGLYEQYF
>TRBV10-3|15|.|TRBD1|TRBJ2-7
TGTGCCATCAACGCCCCGGGACAGGGGGCTGTCGAGCAGTACTTC
CAINAPGQGAVEQYF
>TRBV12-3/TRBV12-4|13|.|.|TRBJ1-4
TGTGCCAGCAGTTTCGTGTCCCGGGAAAAACTGTTTTTT
CASSFVSREKLFF
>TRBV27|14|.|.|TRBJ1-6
TGTGCCAGCAGTCCGGGACGGGAGAATTCACCCCTCCACTTT
CASSPGRENSPLHF